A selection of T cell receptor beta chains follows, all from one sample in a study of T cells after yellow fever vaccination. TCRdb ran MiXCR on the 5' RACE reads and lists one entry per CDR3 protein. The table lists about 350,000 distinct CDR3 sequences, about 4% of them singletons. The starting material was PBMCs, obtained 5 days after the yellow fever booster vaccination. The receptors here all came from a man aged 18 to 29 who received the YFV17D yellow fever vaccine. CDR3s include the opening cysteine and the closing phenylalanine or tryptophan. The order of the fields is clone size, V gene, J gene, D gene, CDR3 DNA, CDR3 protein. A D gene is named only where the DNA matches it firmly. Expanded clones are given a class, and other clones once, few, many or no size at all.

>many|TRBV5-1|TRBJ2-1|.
TGCGCCAGCAGCTTGGACGCCTACAATGAGCAGTTCTTC
CASSLDAYNEQFF
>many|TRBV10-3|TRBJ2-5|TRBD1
TGTGCCATCAGTGAGTCAGACAGGGCGGAGACCCAGTACTTC
CAISESDRAETQYF
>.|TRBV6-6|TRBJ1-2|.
TGTGCCAGCAGTTACTTGGACCTACAAAACTATGGCTACACCTTC
CASSYLDLQNYGYTF
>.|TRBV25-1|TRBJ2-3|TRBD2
TGTGCCAGCAGTGCCCTCGCCCAGCGGGGGAGCACAGATACGCAGTATTTT
CASSALAQRGSTDTQYF
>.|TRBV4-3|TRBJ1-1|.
TGCGCCAGCAGCCAAGTCTACATGAACACTGAAGCTTTCTTT
CASSQVYMNTEAFF
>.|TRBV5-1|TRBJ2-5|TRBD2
TGCGCCAGCAGCTTGGCTCTAGCGGGGGCCATGGGGGAGACCCAGTACTTC
CASSLALAGAMGETQYF
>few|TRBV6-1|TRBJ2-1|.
TGTGCCAGCACTAGGCGTGAGGACAGCTGGAGTGAGCAGTTCTTC
CASTRREDSWSEQFF
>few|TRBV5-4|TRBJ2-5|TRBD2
TGTGCCAGCAGCTTGATCGATTCGGGGGGGGAGACCCAGTACTTC
CASSLIDSGGETQYF
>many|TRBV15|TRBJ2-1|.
TGTGCCACCAAACGGAGGGGTTACAATGAGCAGTTCTTC
CATKRRGYNEQFF
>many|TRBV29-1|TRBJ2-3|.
TGCAGCGTTGGGCCCCTTAGGGGGGGGGAAGATACGCAGTATTTT
CSVGPLRGGEDTQYF
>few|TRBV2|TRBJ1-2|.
TGTGCCAGCAGTCTCTCACCCGGGGTGCACACCTTC
CASSLSPGVHTF
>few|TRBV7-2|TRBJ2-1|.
TGTGCCAGCAGCTTAGTTGGGTTCAGCAATGAGCAGTTCTTC
CASSLVGFSNEQFF
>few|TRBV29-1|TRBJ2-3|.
TGCAGCGTTGAGGGTGTTGTAGGCGGGGTCACAGATACGCAGTATTTT
CSVEGVVGGVTDTQYF
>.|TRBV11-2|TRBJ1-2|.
TGTGCCAGCAGCCCTGGGGTTTCTAACTATGGCTACACCTTC
CASSPGVSNYGYTF
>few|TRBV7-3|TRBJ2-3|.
TGTGCCAGCAGCGCGGGGTATACGCAGTATTTT
CASSAGYTQYF
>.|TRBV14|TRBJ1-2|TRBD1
TGTGCCAGCAGCTCGCACAGGGGCCGCTACACCTTC
CASSSHRGRYTF
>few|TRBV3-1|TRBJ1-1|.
TGTGCCAGCAGCCAAGTACCCAGCTCCGATTGGAACACTGAAGCTTTCTTT
CASSQVPSSDWNTEAFF
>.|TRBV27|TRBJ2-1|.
TGTGCCAGCAGGCCAGAGGCGAGCTCCTACAATGAGCAGTTCTTC
CASRPEASSYNEQFF
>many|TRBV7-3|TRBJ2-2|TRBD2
TGTGCCAGCAGCGGACTAGCGGCCGGGGAGCTGTTTTTT
CASSGLAAGELFF
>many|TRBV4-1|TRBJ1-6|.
TGCGCCAGCAGCCAAGAGCTGTCAGGGGTGGGCTCACCCCTCCACTTT
CASSQELSGVGSPLHF
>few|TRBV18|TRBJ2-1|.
TGTGCCAGCTCACCGGGACTCCCCTCCACTAGGGGTGAGCAGTTCTTC
CASSPGLPSTRGEQFF
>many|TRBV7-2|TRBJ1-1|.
TGTGCCAGCAGCGCCCTCAGGAACACTGAAGCTTTCTTT
CASSALRNTEAFF
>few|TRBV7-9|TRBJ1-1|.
TGTGCCAGCAGGTCCGCCTTGGGTGAAGCTTTCTTT
CASRSALGEAFF
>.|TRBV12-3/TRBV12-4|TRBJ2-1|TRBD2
TGTGCCAGCACCCTACGGGGGGGGGGCCAGGACAATGAGCAGTTCTTC
CASTLRGGGQDNEQFF
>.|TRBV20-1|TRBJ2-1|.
TGCAGTGCTAGCGGGTCGGCGGAATTTTACAATGAGCAGTTCTTC
CSASGSAEFYNEQFF
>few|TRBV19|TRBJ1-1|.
TGTGCCAGTAGTATAGATCTGCGGCTGAACACTGAAGCTTTCTTT
CASSIDLRLNTEAFF
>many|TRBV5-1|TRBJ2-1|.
TGCGCCAGCAGCCCCACGGCAAGGGAGCAGTTCTTC
CASSPTAREQFF
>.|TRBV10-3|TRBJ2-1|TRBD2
TGTGCCATCAGCTCCCGGCTAGCGGGGGGGCATCATGAGCAGTTCTTC
CAISSRLAGGHHEQFF
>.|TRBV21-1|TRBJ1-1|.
TGTGCCAGCAGGCGGGGTTTCTCCAATGGGATGAACACTGAAGCTTTCTTT
CASRRGFSNGMNTEAFF
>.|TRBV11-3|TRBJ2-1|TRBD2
TGTGCCAGCAGCCCAGGTACTAGCGGGGGACCTGGGGATGAGTTCTTC
CASSPGTSGGPGDEFF
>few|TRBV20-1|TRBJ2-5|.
TGCAGTGCTAGTGAATCGGGGTACGGACAAGAGACCCAGTACTTC
CSASESGYGQETQYF
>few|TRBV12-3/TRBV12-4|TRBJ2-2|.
TGTGCCAGCAGTTCACTTGAGTCCGGGGAGCTGTTTTTT
CASSSLESGELFF
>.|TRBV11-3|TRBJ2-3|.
TGTGCCAGCAGCTTAGGGTCTAGTTGGGCAGATACGCAGTATTTT
CASSLGSSWADTQYF
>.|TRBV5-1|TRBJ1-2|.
TGCGCCAGCAGCTTGGGACAGGTGCAAGGTGGCTACACCTTC
CASSLGQVQGGYTF
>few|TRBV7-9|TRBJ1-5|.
TGTGCCAGCAGCGCGAGCAGGGATCAGCCCCAGCATTTT
CASSASRDQPQHF
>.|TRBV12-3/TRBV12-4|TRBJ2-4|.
TGTGCCAGCGGATATAACATTCAGTACTTC
CASGYNIQYF
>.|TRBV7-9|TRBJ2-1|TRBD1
TGTGCCAGCAGAGAACCCGGGACAGGGAACAATGAGCAGTTCTTC
CASREPGTGNNEQFF
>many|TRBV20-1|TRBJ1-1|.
TGCAGTGCTAGTCCCGGCTACATGAACACTGAAGCTTTCTTT
CSASPGYMNTEAFF
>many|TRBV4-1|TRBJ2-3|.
TGCGCCAGCAGCCGCTCCGGGACGGTAAGCACAGATACGCAGTATTTT
CASSRSGTVSTDTQYF
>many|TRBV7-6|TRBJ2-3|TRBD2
TGTGCCAGCAGCTCCACCCCTTCCCTAGCGGGGGGCACAGATACGCAGTATTTT
CASSSTPSLAGGTDTQYF
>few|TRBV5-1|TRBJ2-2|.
TGCGCCAGCAGCTTCAGGGGCGAGACGAACACCGGGGAGCTGTTTTTT
CASSFRGETNTGELFF
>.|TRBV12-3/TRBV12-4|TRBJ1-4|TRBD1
TGTGCCAGCAGTTGGGACAGGGCTGAAAAACTGTTTTTT
CASSWDRAEKLFF
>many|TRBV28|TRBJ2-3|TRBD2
TGTGCCAGCGGGAGGGTACCAGGCACAGATACGCAGTATTTT
CASGRVPGTDTQYF
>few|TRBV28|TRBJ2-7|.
TGTGCCAGCAGTCTCGCCGGGCAGACGGGTACCTACGAGCAGTACTTC
CASSLAGQTGTYEQYF